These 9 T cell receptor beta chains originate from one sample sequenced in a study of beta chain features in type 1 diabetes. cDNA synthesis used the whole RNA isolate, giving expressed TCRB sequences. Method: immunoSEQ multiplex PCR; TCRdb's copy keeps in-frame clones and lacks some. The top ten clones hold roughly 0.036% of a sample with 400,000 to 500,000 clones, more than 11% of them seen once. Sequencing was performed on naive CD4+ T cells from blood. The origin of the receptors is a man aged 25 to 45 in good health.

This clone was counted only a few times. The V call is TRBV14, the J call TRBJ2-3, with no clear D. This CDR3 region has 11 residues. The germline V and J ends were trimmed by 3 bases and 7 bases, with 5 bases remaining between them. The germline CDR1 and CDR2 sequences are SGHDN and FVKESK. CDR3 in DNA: TGTGCCAGCAGCCAGTTCCATACGCAGTATTTT. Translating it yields CASSQFHTQYF.

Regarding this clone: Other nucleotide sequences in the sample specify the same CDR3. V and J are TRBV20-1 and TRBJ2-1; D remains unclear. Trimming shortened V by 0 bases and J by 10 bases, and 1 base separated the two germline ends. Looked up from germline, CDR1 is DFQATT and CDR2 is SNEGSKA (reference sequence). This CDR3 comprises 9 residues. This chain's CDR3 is CSAREEQFF. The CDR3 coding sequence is TGCAGTGCTAGAGAAGAGCAGTTCTTC.

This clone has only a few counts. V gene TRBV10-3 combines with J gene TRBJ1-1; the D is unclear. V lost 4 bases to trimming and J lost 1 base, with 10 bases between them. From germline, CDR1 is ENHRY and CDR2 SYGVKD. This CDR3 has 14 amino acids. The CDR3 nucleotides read TGTGCCATCAGTGGTGTGACATCGAACACTGAAGCTTTCTTT. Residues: CAISGVTSNTEAFF.

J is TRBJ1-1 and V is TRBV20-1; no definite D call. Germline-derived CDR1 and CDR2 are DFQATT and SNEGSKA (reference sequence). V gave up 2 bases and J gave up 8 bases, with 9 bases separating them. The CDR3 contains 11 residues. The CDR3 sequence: CSARILGEAFF. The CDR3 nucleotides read TGCAGTGCTAGAATACTCGGAGAAGCTTTCTTT.

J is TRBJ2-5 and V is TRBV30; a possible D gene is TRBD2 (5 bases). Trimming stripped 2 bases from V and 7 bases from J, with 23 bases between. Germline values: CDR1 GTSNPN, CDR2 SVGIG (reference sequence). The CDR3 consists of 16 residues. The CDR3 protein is CAWSPLGLQRLGTQYF. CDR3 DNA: TGTGCCTGGAGTCCCCTCGGACTCCAACGGTTAGGGACCCAGTACTTC.

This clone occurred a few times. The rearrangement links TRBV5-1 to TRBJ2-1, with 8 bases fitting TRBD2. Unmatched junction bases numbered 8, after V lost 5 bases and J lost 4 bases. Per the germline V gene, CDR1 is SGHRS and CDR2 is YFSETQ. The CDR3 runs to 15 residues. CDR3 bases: TGCGCCAGCAGGTTACTAGCGGTAGATTACAATGAGCAGTTCTTC. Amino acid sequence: CASRLLAVDYNEQFF.

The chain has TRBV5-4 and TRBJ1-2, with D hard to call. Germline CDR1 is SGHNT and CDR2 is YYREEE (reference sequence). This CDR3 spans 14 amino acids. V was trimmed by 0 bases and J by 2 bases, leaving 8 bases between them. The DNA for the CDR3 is TGTGCCAGCAGCTTGGAGGTCGAGAACTATGGCTACACCTTC. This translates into CASSLEVENYGYTF. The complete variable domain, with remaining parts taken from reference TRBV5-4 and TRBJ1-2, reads ETGVTQSPTHLIKTRGQQVTLRCSSQSGHNTVSWYQQALGQGPQFIFQYYREEENGRGNFPPRFSGLQFPNYSSELNVNALELDDSALYLCASSLEVENYGYTFGSGTRLTVV.

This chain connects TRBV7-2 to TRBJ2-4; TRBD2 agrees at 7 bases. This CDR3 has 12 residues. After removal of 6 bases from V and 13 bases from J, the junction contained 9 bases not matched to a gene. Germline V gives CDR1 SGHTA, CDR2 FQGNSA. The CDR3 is CASSPYSGPQYF. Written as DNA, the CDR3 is TGTGCCAGCAGTCCCTATAGCGGGCCCCAGTACTTC.

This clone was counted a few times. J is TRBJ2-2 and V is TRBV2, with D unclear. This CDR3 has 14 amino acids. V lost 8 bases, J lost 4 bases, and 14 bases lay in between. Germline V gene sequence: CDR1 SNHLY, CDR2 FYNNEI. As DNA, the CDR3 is TGTGCCAGCCTCCCGGGTGGGCGCACCGGGGAGCTGTTTTTT. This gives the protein CASLPGGRTGELFF. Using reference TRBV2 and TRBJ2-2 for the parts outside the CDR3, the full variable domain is EPEVTQTPSHQVTQMGQEVILRCVPISNHLYFYWYRQILGQKVEFLVSFYNNEISEKSEIFDDQFSVERPDGSNFTLKIRSTKLEDSAMYFCASLPGGRTGELFFGEGSRLTVL.